The rows below give T cell receptor beta chains drawn from one sample of a study of CD8 T cell repertoires and HIV-1 epitope variants. Clones were sequenced by immunoSEQ multiplex PCR, and TCRdb holds only the in-frame ones, with some missing. The data contain about 2,400 clones, roughly 66% of them seen just once; the ten biggest clones take up 35% to 45%. No antigen has been identified for these receptors. The sequenced sample was cultured CD8+ T cells derived from PBMCs. Receptors were obtained from a male donor with HIV. CDR3s include the opening cysteine and the closing phenylalanine or tryptophan. Each record gives: V gene, D gene, clone size, J gene, CDR3 protein, CDR3 DNA. D genes are given only for firm matches. Clone size is stated in some rows and not others, as once, few, many or a class when expanded.

TRBV9,TRBD2,-,TRBJ2-5,CASSGAGGQETQYF,TGTGCCAGCAGCGGAGCGGGAGGACAAGAGACCCAGTACTTC
TRBV4-2,-,-,TRBJ2-7,CASSRGGEQYF,TGTGCCAGCAGCCGTGGGGGCGAGCAGTACTTC
TRBV7-9,-,-,TRBJ2-2,CASSLVGGQNTGELFF,TGTGCCAGCAGCTTAGTGGGAGGACAGAACACCGGGGAGCTGTTTTTT
TRBV28,-,-,TRBJ1-1,CASSSVMVGGEKVTEAFF,TGTGCCAGCAGTTCAGTTATGGTGGGGGGCGAAAAGGTCACTGAAGCTTTCTTT
TRBV7-2,TRBD1,-,TRBJ1-2,CASSLAGTGYGYTF,TGTGCCAGCAGCTTAGCCGGGACAGGCTATGGCTACACCTTC
TRBV19,TRBD2,-,TRBJ2-1,CASSLGGGGAFNEQFF,TGTGCCAGTAGCCTAGGAGGCGGGGGGGCCTTCAATGAGCAGTTCTTC
TRBV5-1,TRBD1,-,TRBJ2-7,CASSLGGQINEQYF,TGCGCCAGCAGCTTGGGGGGACAGATCAACGAGCAGTACTTC
TRBV30,-,-,TRBJ2-1,CAWSWGRDEQFF,TGTGCCTGGAGCTGGGGCAGGGATGAGCAGTTCTTC
TRBV28,-,few,TRBJ1-1,CASSLSLTEAFF,TGTGCCAGCAGTTTGAGCCTCACTGAAGCTTTCTTT
TRBV23-1,TRBD1,-,TRBJ2-2,CASSFWSQGPGTGELFF,TGCGCCAGCAGCTTTTGGTCACAGGGGCCAGGCACCGGGGAGCTGTTTTTT
TRBV9,-,-,TRBJ1-2,CASSVEPYAGSYTF,TGTGCCAGCAGCGTAGAACCCTATGCAGGGAGCTACACCTTC
TRBV11-2,TRBD1,few,TRBJ1-2,CASSRLWTGDGYTF,TGTGCCAGCAGCCGACTATGGACAGGGGATGGCTACACCTTC
TRBV7-2,-,-,TRBJ1-5,CASSASNQPQHF,TGTGCCAGCAGCGCCAGCAATCAGCCCCAGCATTTT
TRBV6-1,-,-,TRBJ2-1,CASSDFPAEQFF,TGTGCCAGCAGTGACTTCCCCGCTGAGCAGTTCTTC
TRBV5-4,-,-,TRBJ2-3,CASSLYLADTQYF,TGTGCCAGCAGCTTATATCTCGCAGATACGCAGTATTTT
TRBV19,-,-,TRBJ2-1,CASSIMSDNEQFF,TGTGCCAGTAGTATTATGTCCGACAATGAGCAGTTCTTC
TRBV6-4,-,-,TRBJ2-3,CASSDSRDTDTQYF,TGTGCCAGCAGTGACTCGAGGGACACAGATACGCAGTATTTT
TRBV10-3,TRBD2,-,TRBJ2-1,CAISEYLAGNEQFF,TGTGCCATCAGTGAGTATCTAGCGGGAAACGAGCAGTTCTTC